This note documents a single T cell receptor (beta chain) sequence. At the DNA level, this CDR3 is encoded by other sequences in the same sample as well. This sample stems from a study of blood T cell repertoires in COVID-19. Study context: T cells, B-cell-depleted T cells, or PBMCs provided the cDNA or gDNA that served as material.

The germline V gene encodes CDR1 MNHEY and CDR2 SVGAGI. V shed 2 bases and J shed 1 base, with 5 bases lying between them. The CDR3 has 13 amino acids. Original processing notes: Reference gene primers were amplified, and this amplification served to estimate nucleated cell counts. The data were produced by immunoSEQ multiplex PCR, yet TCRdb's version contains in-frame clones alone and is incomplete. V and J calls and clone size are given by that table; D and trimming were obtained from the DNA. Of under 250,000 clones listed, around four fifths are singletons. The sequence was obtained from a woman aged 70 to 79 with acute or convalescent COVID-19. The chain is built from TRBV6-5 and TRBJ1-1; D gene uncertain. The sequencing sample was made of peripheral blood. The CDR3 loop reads CASSYPGNTEAFF. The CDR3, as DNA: TGTGCCAGCAGTTACCCAGGGAACACTGAAGCTTTCTTT.